Here is one TCR beta chain with its context. Its matching antigen is unknown. Trimming left V 3 bases short and J 5 bases short, with 13 bases between. There are 14 residues in the CDR3. Germline-derived CDR1 and CDR2 are SGHTA and FQGNSA. The source material, RNA transcripts, was used to amplify TCR beta CDR3 regions. The study used the HTBI primer set for a first-round RT-PCR of the TCR CDR3. TCRdb reanalysed the multiplex PCR reads using MiXCR and keeps one entry per CDR3 protein. The sample holds around 300,000 distinct CDR3 sequences, around 14% seen once. These data originate in a study of T cells in Graves' hyperthyroidism and ophthalmopathy. Study-wide points: Also found in blood were most expanded thyroid clonotypes above 0.001.

Each diagnosis drew on symptoms, thyroxine, TRAb, thyroid ultrasound and orbital computed tomography findings. Isolation of PBMCs was performed on 8.5 to 10 ml fresh peripheral blood. What was sequenced was blood. The J gene is TRBJ2-5, the V gene TRBV7-2, with D possibly TRBD1 on 5 matching bases. The source of this sequence is a woman under 40 with Graves' hyperthyroidism. In DNA form, the CDR3 reads TGTGCCAGCAGCTTCCCAGGGATCCGGGAGACCCAGTACTTC. Protein: CASSFPGIRETQYF.